This TCR beta chain was identified in a study of cytomegalovirus exposure and HLA in healthy donors. General study findings and limits: Cytomegalovirus status, reportedly, was diagnosed with high specificity and sensitivity by the classifier. Apart from CMV serostatus, no immune exposure information was available.

Primers for the PCR totalled 60 Vbeta and 13 Jbeta. Assay: immunoSEQ multiplex PCR; the TCRdb copy retains only in-frame clones and omits some. The table has around 140,000 clones, approximately 77% seen once. With respect to this clone: Its antigen is unknown.

Germline V gene lookup returns CDR1 GTSNPN and CDR2 SVGIG (reference sequence). This CDR3 is 13 amino acids long. V shed 2 bases and J 8 bases; nucleotides not matched to a gene: 5. This receptor was obtained from an older woman in good health and CMV-seronegative. Sequenced: PBMCs. The chain combines TRBV30 with TRBJ2-1; 8 bases are a match to TRBD2. The CDR3: CAWSSGRGDEQFF. Written as DNA, the CDR3 is TGTGCCTGGAGTAGCGGGAGAGGCGATGAGCAGTTCTTC.